The 18 T cell receptor beta chains given below trace back to one sample, sequenced in a study of human T cells and chemical hapten exposure. TCRdb passed the RACE reads through MiXCR, listing each CDR3 protein once. The sample lists over 300,000 distinct CDR3 sequences, roughly 4.6% occurring once. This sample's time point: pre-sensitization, week 0. Sample treatment: therapeutic diphenylcyclopropenone sensitization with weekly scalp DPC. Material: whole blood, obtained in connection with sensitization to the hapten diphenylcyclopropenone (DPC). The receptors stem from a woman aged 50 to 60 with alopecia areata. Some clones in this sample may be carry-over from other donors' samples.

V and J are TRBV3-1 and TRBJ2-7; D is uncertain. Germline lookup yields CDR1 LGHDT and CDR2 YNNKEL (reference sequence). The V gene lost 0 bases and the J gene lost 1 base, with 7 bases spanning the gap. The CDR3 has 14 amino acids. CDR3 loop: CASSQDKLSYEQYF. CDR3 coding DNA: TGTGCCAGCAGCCAAGATAAACTATCCTACGAGCAGTACTTC.

The chain combines TRBV29-1 with TRBJ2-1; maybe TRBD1 (6 bases). Trimming removed 5 bases at V and 7 bases at J, with 12 bases between. The CDR3 consists of 12 residues. CDR1 and CDR2 from the germline V gene are SQVTM and ANQGSEA. DNA of the CDR3: TGCAGCGTTTGGGGGCTTCGGAATGAGCAGTTCTTC. As protein: CSVWGLRNEQFF.

The table lists this clonotype with many counts. The rearrangement uses TRBV7-2 and TRBJ1-5; D call uncertain. Germline lookup yields CDR1 SGHTA and CDR2 FQGNSA. The length of the CDR3 is 13 residues. V shed 2 bases and J shed 7 bases, with 9 bases lying between them. CDR3 sequence: CASSLMLRQPQHF. The CDR3 coding sequence is TGTGCCAGCAGCTTAATGTTGAGGCAGCCCCAGCATTTT.

This clonotype was observed at least ten times. One junction end disagrees with the germline gene, perhaps due to a read error. This chain connects TRBV2 to TRBJ1-1, with D uncertain. The CDR3 runs to 8 residues. Looked up from germline, CDR1 is SNHLY and CDR2 is FYNNEI. This CDR3 reads CASTEAFF. CDR3 DNA: TGTGCCAGCACTGAAGCTTTCTTT.

This clonotype has a handful of counts. This rearrangement joins TRBV3-1 to TRBJ1-3; D gene ambiguous. V lost 1 base, J lost 0 bases, and 10 bases lay in between. Germline CDR1 reads LGHDT; CDR2 reads YNNKEL (reference sequence). This CDR3 is built from 16 residues. In DNA form, the CDR3 reads TGTGCCAGCAGCCAAGGTGGACCGACCTCTGGAAACACCATATATTTT. Translating gives CASSQGGPTSGNTIYF. Together with reference TRBV3-1 and TRBJ1-3, the CDR3 gives the full variable domain: DTAVSQTPKYLVTQMGNDKSIKCEQNLGHDTMYWYKQDSKKFLKIMFSYNNKELIINETVPNRFSPKSPDKAHLNLHINSLELGDSAVYFCASSQGGPTSGNTIYFGEGSWLTVV.

This sequence joins TRBV11-2 and TRBJ1-1, with a possible D match to TRBD1 (5 bases). The V gene's germline CDR1 is SGHAT and CDR2 FQNNGV. This CDR3 region has 15 residues. V was clipped by 6 bases and J by 0 bases, with 14 bases between them. The CDR3 nucleotides are TGTGCCAGCAGTCTAGGAGGGGCACTGAACACTGAAGCTTTCTTT. This encodes CASSLGGALNTEAFF. Supplemented by reference TRBV11-2 and TRBJ1-1, the full variable domain reads EAGVAQSPRYKIIEKRQSVAFWCNPISGHATLYWYQQILGQGPKLLIQFQNNGVVDDSQLPKDRFSAERLKGVDSTLKIQPAKLEDSAVYLCASSLGGALNTEAFFGQGTRLTVV.

This clonotype was recorded many times. The V gene is TRBV28, the J gene TRBJ2-4, with 7 bases that match TRBD1. Germline-derived CDR1 and CDR2 are MDHEN and SYDVKM. This CDR3 region has 16 residues. After removal of 3 bases from V and 0 bases from J, the junction contained 5 bases not matched to a gene. The CDR3 protein is CASSLKGALAKNIQYF. The CDR3 DNA is TGTGCCAGCAGTTTGAAGGGGGCTCTAGCCAAAAACATTCAGTACTTC.

The genes are TRBV5-1 and TRBJ2-1; TRBD2 agrees at 12 bases. Germline CDR1 is SGHRS and CDR2 is YFSETQ. This CDR3 is built from 15 residues. Germline trimming cut 1 base from V and 10 bases from J; bases unmatched to any gene: 6. The DNA for the CDR3 is TGCGCCAGCAGCTTGCCTAGCGGGAGGGCCCGGGAGCAGTTCTTC. It is translated as CASSLPSGRAREQFF.

This clonotype was seen repeatedly, ten times or more. J is TRBJ1-5 and V is TRBV18; D is undetermined. This CDR3 is built from 16 residues. V lost 6 bases and J 1 base, leaving 16 bases between the germline ends. In germline, CDR1 is KGHSH, CDR2 LQKENI. The CDR3 here is CASSPSISASNQPQHF. Here the CDR3 DNA reads TGTGCCAGCTCGCCTTCTATCTCGGCGAGCAATCAGCCCCAGCATTTT.

In its sample, this clonotype was seen a few times. The genes are TRBV15 and TRBJ1-5; 7 bases align to TRBD1. The germline V gene has CDR1 LNHNV and CDR2 YYDKDF (reference sequence). This CDR3 contains 19 residues. The V and J ends lost 0 bases and 0 bases, in that order; junction bases with no gene match: 11. The CDR3 sequence is CATSRDSGQRFYSNQPQHF. The CDR3 nucleotides read TGTGCCACCAGCAGAGATTCGGGACAGAGGTTCTATAGCAATCAGCCCCAGCATTTT. The full variable domain, rest sourced from reference TRBV15 and TRBJ1-5, is DAMVIQNPRYQVTQFGKPVTLSCSQTLNHNVMYWYQQKSSQAPKLLFHYYDKDFNNEADTPDNFQSRRPNTSFCFLDIRSPGLGDTAMYLCATSRDSGQRFYSNQPQHFGDGTRLSIL.

The chain has TRBV7-2 and TRBJ2-3; possibly TRBD1 for D (6 bases). This CDR3 has 15 amino acids. The germline V gene encodes CDR1 SGHTA and CDR2 FQGNSA. The V gene lost 4 bases and the J gene lost 1 base, with 12 bases spanning the gap. The CDR3, as DNA: TGTGCCAGCAGCTACAGGGAATTCGGCACAGATACGCAGTATTTT. Protein: CASSYREFGTDTQYF.

This clonotype was counted ten times or more. This sequence joins TRBV12-3 or TRBV12-4 and TRBJ1-2; the D is unclear. V was clipped by 6 bases and J by 2 bases, with 16 bases between them. The CDR3 sequence is 15 residues long. This CDR3 is CASSPTRLLNYGYTF. For the CDR3, the DNA is TGTGCCAGCAGCCCGACAAGACTATTAAACTATGGCTACACCTTC.

There are many counts of this clonotype. The chain couples TRBV27 to TRBJ1-5; D gene ambiguous. The CDR3 is 12 residues long. Germline V lookup: CDR1 MNHEY, CDR2 SMNVEV (reference sequence). V was shortened by 5 bases and J by 7 bases, with 9 bases between the two germline ends. The DNA for the CDR3 is TGTGCCAGCAGTAGGGCCGGGCAGCCCCAGCATTTT. The encoded protein is CASSRAGQPQHF.

The V call is TRBV9, the J call TRBJ2-7, with D perhaps matching TRBD1 (5 bases). In germline, CDR1 is SGDLS, CDR2 YYNGEE. Trimming stripped 3 bases from V and 0 bases from J, with 7 bases between. This CDR3 is built from 13 residues. The CDR3 sequence is CASSGGHSYEQYF. In nucleotides, the CDR3 is TGTGCCAGCAGCGGGGGCCACTCCTACGAGCAGTACTTC.

This clonotype was seen repeatedly, ten times or more. The rearrangement uses TRBV28 and TRBJ1-2, with D maybe TRBD1 (5 bases). The CDR3 sequence is 14 residues long. Germline V gives CDR1 MDHEN, CDR2 SYDVKM. Trimming took off 6 bases at V and 2 bases at J, with 13 bases between the two ends. CDR3 region: CASRSVHRNYGYTF. In DNA, the CDR3 is TGTGCCAGCAGGTCGGTCCACAGGAACTATGGCTACACCTTC.

This clonotype was recorded many times. The V call is TRBV10-3, the J call TRBJ2-6; D remains ambiguous. The CDR3 loop spans 12 amino acids. CDR1 ENHRY and CDR2 SYGVKD come from the germline V gene. V lost 10 bases and J 0 bases, leaving 4 bases between the germline ends. The CDR3 nucleotides are TGTGCCACCCTCTCTGGGGCCAACGTCCTGACTTTC. Translating it yields CATLSGANVLTF.

This clonotype has at least ten counts. The chain employs TRBV4-3 and TRBJ2-7; D assignment may be TRBD1 or TRBD2 (5 bases each). Trimming took off 0 bases at V and 2 bases at J, with 8 bases between the two ends. CDR1 is LGHNA and CDR2 is YSLEER in the germline V gene. This CDR3 spans 14 amino acids. The CDR3 loop reads CASSQDGAAYEQYF. The CDR3 nucleotides read TGCGCCAGCAGCCAAGACGGGGCAGCCTACGAGCAGTACTTC.

The table lists this clonotype with many counts. This CDR3 reads CASSSLLNTEAFF. The CDR3 region has the DNA TGTGCCAGCAGCTCCCTCCTGAACACTGAAGCTTTCTTT. The chain recombines TRBV7-9 with TRBJ1-1; D is unresolved. This CDR3 contains 13 residues. Looked up from germline, CDR1 is SEHNR and CDR2 is FQNEAQ (reference sequence). Between the trimmed V and J ends, which lost 4 bases and 0 bases, there was a span of 6 bases.